This entry features one T cell receptor (beta chain) sequence. Its specificity is unknown. The data stem from a study of cytomegalovirus exposure and HLA in healthy donors. Study summary: From donors who were HLA-typed, an early data release held 65 million to 85 million unique TCRs. Study results and limitations: The majority of TCR sequences were rare, yet some public TCRs appeared in many donors. Previously analyzed data showed that most TCR beta V segments were productive at a frequency of about 87% or about 30%.

CDR1 is SEHNR, CDR2 FQNEAQ, per germline (reference sequence). V was pared by 5 bases and J by 0 bases, with 6 bases of the junction left unmatched. This CDR3 has 16 amino acids. Both 60 Vbeta primers and 13 Jbeta primers went into the PCR. Per the original methods: Later reanalysis found 70 million to 95 million unique TCR beta chains, about 10 million of them shared. Profiling relied on immunoSEQ multiplex PCR, and the TCRdb table lists in-frame clones only, not all of them. V and J calls and clone size are given by that table; D and trimming were obtained from the DNA. Recorded for this sample: some 55,000 clones.

The V and J genes are TRBV7-9 and TRBJ2-5; TRBD1 matches 10 bases. The material sequenced was PBMCs. This clonotype was sampled from a woman in her forties in good health and CMV-seronegative. The CDR3 loop is CASSPWTGGYQETQYF. The CDR3 DNA follows: TGTGCCAGCAGCCCTTGGACAGGGGGGTACCAAGAGACCCAGTACTTC.